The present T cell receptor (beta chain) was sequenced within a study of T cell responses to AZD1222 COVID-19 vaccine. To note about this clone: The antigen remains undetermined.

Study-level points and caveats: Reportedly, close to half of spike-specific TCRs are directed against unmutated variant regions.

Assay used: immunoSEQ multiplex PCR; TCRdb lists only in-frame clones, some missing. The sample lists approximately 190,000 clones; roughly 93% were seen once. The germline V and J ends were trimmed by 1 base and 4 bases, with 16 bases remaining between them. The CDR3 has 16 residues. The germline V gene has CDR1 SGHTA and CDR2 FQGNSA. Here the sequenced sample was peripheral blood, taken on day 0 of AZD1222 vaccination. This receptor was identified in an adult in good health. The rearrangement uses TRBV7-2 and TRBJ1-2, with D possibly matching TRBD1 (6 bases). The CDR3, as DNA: TGTGCCAGCAGCTTAGGACCAGGGGCACCTATCTATGGCTACACCTTC. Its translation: CASSLGPGAPIYGYTF.